This TCR beta chain was obtained from a study of blood T cells in healthy people across ages (dated by TCRdb to the mid-2010s). About the full investigation: In model experiments, template switching captured about one uniquely barcoded TCR beta cDNA molecule for every two T cells. Four age groups were formed from the donors: young (average approximately 17 years), middle-aged (around 41), aged (about 62) and long-lived (more than 75). Two additional independent replicas of 1 million unique cDNA reads from the same blood draw were analyzed for two donors (one aged 18 to 30 and one aged 80 or older). Using deep sequencing normalized with unique cDNA molecular identifiers, the study measured how TCR beta repertoire diversity changes with age.

Note on this clonotype: The antigen this receptor binds is unknown. Within one base of it there is no much larger clone, and no base qualities were kept.

The library relied on 5' RACE. The run used an Illumina HiSeq 2500. The second PCR ran for roughly 7 to 11 cycles and used a J-beta primer mix along with a sample-barcoded 5' primer. A unique molecular identifier was introduced onto each TCR beta cDNA molecule by a template-switch 5' adaptor carrying 12 random nucleotides. At least 2.5 million CDR3-containing paired-end reads were obtained from each sample. First-strand cDNA was synthesized from all RNA with the Mint cDNA synthesis kit, primed by a TRBC-specific oligonucleotide. Following uracil-DNA glycosylase treatment, all cDNA underwent a first 18-cycle PCR with the universal primers M1SS and BC2_uni_R. The published analysis was carried out like this. For normalization, 1 million high-quality reads were randomly selected from each sample, with every read carrying a distinct molecular identifier. Instead of being binned into consensus sequences, reads with shared molecular identifiers were discarded. CDR3 identification, clonotype clustering and error correction used MiTCR with a Q25 quality threshold and the strictest error-elimination algorithm. A nonparametric unseen species model with Euler transformation was used to estimate a lower bound on total TCR beta diversity. TCRdb redid the processing of the public reads, applying fastp at Q25 and MiXCR, and retained in-frame beta chains. Merged by CDR3 protein, the rows form single entries marked with the most common genes and DNA. TCRdb, not the authors, supplied the V and J calls. The sample records about 570,000 distinct CDR3 sequences, around 27% of which are singletons. Approximately 3.5% of the sample is taken by the ten largest.

The CDR3, from cysteine to phenylalanine, totals 15 residues. Solely the CDR3 DNA is kept, with 45 bases framed from the first base. Via the germline V gene, CDR1 is ENHRY and CDR2 SYGVKD. The junction shows trimming of 4 bases on V and 3 bases on J, plus 12 bases between the germline ends. Findings and caveats that apply to the study as a whole: Because profiling used bulk unsorted PBMCs, naive and antigen-experienced compartments could not be compared conclusively. The CMV infection status of donors was not known, potentially confounding age-related changes in expanded clonotypes. Total diversity estimates from one million sequenced T cells were considered lower bounds and underestimates. Observed TCR beta diversity correlated strongly with the percentage of naive T cells measured by flow cytometry. As age increased, observed TCR beta diversity per million T cells dropped in a roughly linear way, and a significant reduction was already evident by age around 41. Compared with the aged group, more naive CD4+ T cells, fewer expanded clones and increased TCR diversity were shown by the long-lived group, suggesting age selection.

Systemically healthy Caucasian individuals from Russia, around 38 in total and aged about 6 to 100 years, were included as donors. Around 9.9 milliliters of peripheral blood were collected from each donor into EDTA-treated Vacutainer tubes. Ficoll-Paque density-gradient centrifugation was used to isolate PBMCs, with at least 6.5 million per sample. Total RNA was extracted from PBMCs with Trizol reagent, with at least 6 micrograms obtained per sample. Naive CD45RAhigh/CD27high T cell percentages were measured by flow cytometry on a PBMC aliquot from every donor. These data were also reused for a study on T cells of mothers and their children. From the second report: Nine systemically healthy Caucasian individuals, comprising three mothers and their six children, were included as donors. cDNA synthesis consumed the entire amount of extracted RNA, loaded at about 1.6 ug RNA in each 15 ul reaction. Sample barcodes and 2-4 random nucleotides were added via the M1S primer in the second PCR. Over 9 million TCR beta CDR3 reads came from each mother, compared with 3.3 million or so reads from each child. Thymic selection similarly shapes TCR recombination output in related and unrelated pairs, with minor effect from inherited differences. Normalized repertoire overlap was always found to be slightly, but never significantly, higher in related mother-child pairs than in unrelated mother-child pairs. No persistent microchimeric T cell clones were found, with a detection sensitivity of roughly 92 clones per million clonotypes. In the study, deep NGS was used to compare the TCR beta repertoires of mothers and children, and features distinguishing related mother-child pairs from unrelated individuals were sought. The mean age was roughly 40 +/- 4 years for the mothers and around 10 +/- 4 years for the children. After adapters were ligated using NEBNext reagents, the libraries underwent 100+100 nt paired-end sequencing on an Illumina HiSeq 2000. To prevent cross-contamination, the mother and child libraries were prepared a month apart and were sequenced in separate runs. Each donor had between roughly 450,000 and 2,100,000 distinct TCR beta clonotypes identified. Naive TCR beta clonotypes were estimated from low-frequency clonotypes matched to each donor's FACS-determined naive share, without sorting.

The rearrangement combines TRBV10-3 with TRBJ1-4; TRBD1 is a weak D gene call, 6 bases matching. Sequenced input: blood. The clonotype originates from a boy aged 2 to 9 in good health. The bases are TGTGCCATCAGTGCGACAGGTCACGCTAATGAAAAACTGTTTTTT. Its protein is CAISATGHANEKLFF.